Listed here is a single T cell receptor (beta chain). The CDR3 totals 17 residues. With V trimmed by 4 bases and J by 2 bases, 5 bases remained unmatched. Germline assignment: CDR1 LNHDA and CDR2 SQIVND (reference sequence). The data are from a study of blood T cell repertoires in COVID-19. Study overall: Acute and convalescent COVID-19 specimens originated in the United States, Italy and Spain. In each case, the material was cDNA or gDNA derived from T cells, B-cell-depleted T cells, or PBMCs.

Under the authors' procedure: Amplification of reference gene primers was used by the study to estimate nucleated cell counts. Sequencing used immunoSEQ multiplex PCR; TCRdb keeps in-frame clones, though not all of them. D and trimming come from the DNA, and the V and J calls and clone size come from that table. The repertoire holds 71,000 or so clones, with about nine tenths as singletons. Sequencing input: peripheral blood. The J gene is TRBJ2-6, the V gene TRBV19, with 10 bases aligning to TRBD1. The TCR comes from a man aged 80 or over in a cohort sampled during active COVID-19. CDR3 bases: TGTGCCAGTAGTACGACAGGGGGCGCGGCTGGGGCCAACGTCCTGACTTTC. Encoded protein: CASSTTGGAAGANVLTF.